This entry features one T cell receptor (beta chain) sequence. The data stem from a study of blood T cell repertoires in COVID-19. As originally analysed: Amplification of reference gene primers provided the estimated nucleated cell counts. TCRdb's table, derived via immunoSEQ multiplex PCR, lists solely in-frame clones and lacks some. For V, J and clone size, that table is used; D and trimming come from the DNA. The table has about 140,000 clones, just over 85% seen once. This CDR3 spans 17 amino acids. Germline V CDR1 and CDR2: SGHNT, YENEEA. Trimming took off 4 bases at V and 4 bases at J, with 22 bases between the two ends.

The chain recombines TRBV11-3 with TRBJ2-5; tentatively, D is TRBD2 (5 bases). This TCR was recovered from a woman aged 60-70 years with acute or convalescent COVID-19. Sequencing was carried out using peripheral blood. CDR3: CASSSPWGKERVETQYF. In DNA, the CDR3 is TGTGCCAGCAGCTCCCCCTGGGGAAAAGAGAGGGTAGAGACCCAGTACTTC.